This TCR beta chain is from a study of cytomegalovirus exposure and HLA in healthy donors. Findings and caveats of the study: A likely sequencing artifact accounted for one observed cluster of highly shared sequence variants. In vitro assays verified that three CMV-associated chains recognized CMV antigens specifically. A later analysis linked a missense variant in DCLRE1C to the trimming of TCR beta V and J genes.

In the case of this clone: Its antigen is currently unknown.

Vbeta (60) and Jbeta (13) primers were used in the PCR. Clones were sequenced by immunoSEQ multiplex PCR, and TCRdb holds only the in-frame ones, with some missing. The sample has some 120,000 clones, 73% seen once. CDR1 is SGHTA, CDR2 FQGNSA, per germline. The CDR3 consists of 14 residues. V trimming: 3 bases; J trimming: 11 bases; junction bases outside the gene matches: 10. The sample consisted of PBMCs. The TCR sequence derives from a woman between 40 and 50 years old in good health and CMV-seropositive. V and J are TRBV7-2 and TRBJ1-1; TRBD1 matches 9 bases. The CDR3 nucleotides read TGTGCCAGCAGCTTTCCCGGGACAGGGAATCGTGCTTTCTTT. This codes for CASSFPGTGNRAFF.